What follows describes a single T cell receptor (beta chain). The antigen remains unidentified. These data originate in a study of radiotherapy plus CTLA-4 blockade in lung cancer. Study-wide context: An objective response was seen in around 19% of patients, and disease control in less than 35%. Overall study findings and caveats: Response, reportedly, was best predicted by interferon-beta along with early blood T cell clone dynamics. Peripheral blood showed expansion of tumor-derived TCR clones after radiotherapy and ipilimumab.

Trimming took 5 bases from V and 1 from J; bases not matched to a gene: 1. Germline CDR1 and CDR2: WSHSY and SAAADI. This CDR3 spans 13 amino acids. Clones were read by immunoSEQ multiplex PCR, and TCRdb kept only the in-frame ones, dropping some. This sample has about 60,000 clones, with 65% to 80% found just once. V is TRBV10-2 and J is TRBJ1-1, with 7 bases lining up with TRBD1. The TCR comes from a human donor with non-small cell lung cancer whose response to radiotherapy plus ipilimumab could not be evaluated. The specimen was peripheral blood, collected from a patient treated with radiotherapy plus ipilimumab. CDR3 bases: TGCGCCAGCAGTCGACAGGGGAACACTGAAGCTTTCTTT. Translation gives CASSRQGNTEAFF.